The next 27 T cell receptor beta chains were all read from a single sample in a study of T-cell reconstitution after alpha-beta-depleted transplantation in children. Unique molecular identifiers were incorporated during preparation of the TCRbeta library. MiXCR was run by TCRdb on the PCR reads, yielding one entry per CDR3 protein. The sample has a few hundred thousand distinct CDR3 sequences, roughly 13% seen once. The source material was PBMCs, mostly from graft donor cells, sampled 360 days after TCRalphabeta/CD19-depleted stem cell transplant. These receptors were obtained from a male patient younger than 18 who had a stem cell transplant for acute myeloid leukemia, so the T cells may come from the graft donor.

This clonotype was detected many times. The chain joins TRBV6-5 to TRBJ2-7; 7 bases are shared with TRBD1. CDR1 MNHEY and CDR2 SVGAGI come from the germline V gene. V lost 2 bases to trimming and J lost 4 bases; unmatched junction nucleotides: 5. The CDR3 contains 14 residues. CDR3 DNA sequence: TGTGCCAGCAGTTACGCCGACAGGGCGTACGAGCAGTACTTC. This sequence encodes CASSYADRAYEQYF.

This clonotype was recorded a few times. The chain employs TRBV11-2 and TRBJ2-2, with TRBD2 identical over 9 bases. The CDR3 contains 21 residues. CDR1 and CDR2 from the germline V gene are SGHAT and FQNNGV. V trimming: 1 base; J trimming: 1 base; junction bases outside the gene matches: 16. The CDR3 protein is CASSLVPAPRLAVMNTGELFF. In DNA, the CDR3 is TGTGCCAGCAGCTTAGTACCAGCCCCGAGACTAGCGGTAATGAACACCGGGGAGCTGTTTTTT.

This clonotype was found many times. The chain joins TRBV4-3 to TRBJ2-7; D may correspond to TRBD1 or TRBD2 (7 bases each). CDR3 length equals 16 residues. Trimming stripped 1 base from V and 2 bases from J, with 15 bases between. In germline, CDR1 is LGHNA, CDR2 YSLEER. DNA of the CDR3: TGCGCCAGCAGCCAAGTGAAGCGGGACAGACCCTACGAGCAGTACTTC. The encoded protein is CASSQVKRDRPYEQYF.

The V and J genes are TRBV23-1 and TRBJ2-5, with D unresolved. TRBV23-1 is an open reading frame, and its role is uncertain. V lost 7 bases and J 1 base, leaving 13 bases between the germline ends. The CDR3 length is 14 residues. The CDR3 here is CASIRQGSQETQYF. CDR3 nucleotides: TGCGCCAGCATCCGACAAGGTTCCCAAGAGACCCAGTACTTC.

This clonotype turned up a few times. The gene calls are TRBV3-1 and TRBJ2-4; perhaps TRBD2 as D (5 bases). Per germline, CDR1 LGHDT and CDR2 YNNKEL (reference sequence). This CDR3 region has 16 residues. V was clipped by 0 bases and J by 10 bases, with 19 bases between them. CDR3 amino acids: CASSQDTPDFAAIQYF. CDR3 coding DNA: TGTGCCAGCAGCCAAGATACCCCGGACTTCGCGGCGATTCAGTACTTC.

The chain recombines TRBV11-1 with TRBJ2-1; 8 bases line up with TRBD2. Germline CDR1 is SGHAT and CDR2 is FQDESV (reference sequence). The CDR3 spans 21 residues. Trimming at V came to 0 bases and at J to 0 bases, leaving 16 bases not matched to a gene. CDR3 nucleotide sequence: TGTGCCAGCAGCTTAGCGCGGCTAGCGGGCCTCACGGGAAGCTCCTACAATGAGCAGTTCTTC. This sequence encodes CASSLARLAGLTGSSYNEQFF.

This clonotype was counted a few times. The chain joins TRBV11-2 to TRBJ2-1; 11 positions agree with TRBD2. V gave up 2 bases and J gave up 1 base; unmatched junction bases: 13. This CDR3 has 20 residues. Germline V CDR1 and CDR2: SGHAT, FQNNGV. The CDR3 region has the DNA TGTGCCAGCAGCTTACAGACTAGCGGGGACTGGATTGGATCCTACAATGAGCAGTTCTTC. Protein sequence: CASSLQTSGDWIGSYNEQFF.

In its sample, this clonotype was seen a few times. The CDR3 DNA follows: TGCGCCAGCCAACGAACTATTGCGCCGGGGCCTCCTGGCAGCACCTACAATGAGCAGTTCTTC. Its protein product is CASQRTIAPGPPGSTYNEQFF. The chain is built from TRBV5-1 and TRBJ2-1; D assignment may be TRBD1 or TRBD2 (5 bases each). Looked up from germline, CDR1 is SGHRS and CDR2 is YFSETQ. Between the trimmed V and J ends, which lost 7 bases and 2 bases, there was a span of 34 bases. The CDR3 covers 21 residues.

This clonotype was counted only a few times. The rearrangement links TRBV11-1 to TRBJ1-1, with a weak D call TRBD1 (6 bases). Trimming cost V 3 bases and J 10 bases, with 30 bases left between them. CDR3 length: 18 amino acids. The germline gives CDR1 SGHAT, CDR2 FQDESV (reference sequence). The chain's CDR3 is CASSFGTVLFTGTEGAFF. In DNA form, the CDR3 reads TGTGCCAGCAGCTTCGGGACCGTCCTCTTTACAGGGACCGAGGGAGCTTTCTTT.

This clonotype was counted between two and nine times. The genes are TRBV12-3 or TRBV12-4 and TRBJ1-4, with 7 bases fitting TRBD1. V trimming: 1 base; J trimming: 0 bases; junction bases outside the gene matches: 5. The CDR3 covers 17 residues. The CDR3 spells CASSLGQGRATNEKLFF. The CDR3 DNA sequence: TGTGCCAGCAGTTTAGGACAGGGAAGAGCAACTAATGAAAAACTGTTTTTT.

This clonotype was counted at least ten times. This chain connects TRBV29-1 to TRBJ2-7, with D unresolved. Germline V gives CDR1 SQVTM, CDR2 ANQGSEA. This CDR3 region has 13 residues. V lost 1 base, J lost 5 bases, and 12 bases lay in between. CDR3 sequence (DNA): TGCAGCGTTGAAGTGTGGTCAGCAGACGAGCAGTACTTC. Protein product: CSVEVWSADEQYF.

This clonotype was recorded only once. The rearrangement uses TRBV11-2 and TRBJ2-1; D might be TRBD2 (5 bases). This CDR3 spans 14 amino acids. Per the germline V gene, CDR1 is SGHAT and CDR2 is FQNNGV. V lost 4 bases to trimming and J lost 4 bases, with 11 bases between them. The CDR3 nucleotides are TGTGCCAGCAGCTATGCACGACTATACAATGAGCAGTTCTTC. This codes for CASSYARLYNEQFF.

The V call is TRBV25-1, the J call TRBJ2-7; TRBD1 matches 8 bases. This CDR3 is built from 14 residues. With 2 bases clipped from V and 4 bases from J, the junction kept 4 bases outside the gene matches. Germline V gives CDR1 MGHDK, CDR2 SYGVNS. The CDR3 spells CASSEGQGPYEQYF. The CDR3 DNA is TGTGCCAGCAGTGAAGGACAGGGACCTTACGAGCAGTACTTC.

About this clonotype itself: The final CDR3 position lacks the conserved phenylalanine or tryptophan, pointing to a likely read error. The rearrangement links TRBV28 to TRBJ1-5, with 7 nucleotides matching TRBD1. After removal of 7 bases from V and 1 base from J, the junction contained 7 bases not matched to a gene. This CDR3 has 15 residues. Germline CDR1 reads MDHEN; CDR2 reads SYDVKM. In DNA, the CDR3 is TGTGCCAGCACCGACAGGGCGGGAAGCAATCAGCCCCAGCATTAT. Translated: CASTDRAGSNQPQHY.

In regard to this clonotype: At one end, the junction sequence differs from germline, possibly due to a read error. The gene calls are TRBV14 and TRBJ2-5, with TRBD2 matching 7 bases. CDR3 length: 12 residues. Germline loops: CDR1 SGHDN, CDR2 FVKESK. This CDR3 reads CASSQDSSGANF. DNA for the CDR3: TGTGCCAGCAGCCAAGATTCGAGCGGGGCCAACTTC.

The V and J genes are TRBV28 and TRBJ2-2, with D tentatively TRBD2 (5 bases). V lost 2 bases, J lost 4 bases, and 14 bases lay in between. Germline CDR1 and CDR2: MDHEN and SYDVKM. The CDR3 is 16 residues long. Here the CDR3 reads CASSLLPLAGTGELFF. The CDR3 DNA reads TGTGCCAGCAGTTTACTACCGCTAGCCGGCACCGGGGAGCTGTTTTTT.

The table lists this clonotype with many counts. The chain joins TRBV29-1 to TRBJ2-1; tentatively, D is TRBD1 (5 bases). V lost 2 bases, J lost 12 bases, and 26 bases lay in between. The CDR3 has 16 residues. Germline V gene sequence: CDR1 SQVTM, CDR2 ANQGSEA. CDR3 in DNA: TGCAGCGTTGAAAAGCCAAGGGGATCCTTCTCCCAGGGGCAGTTCTTC. This translates into CSVEKPRGSFSQGQFF.

In this sample, this clonotype turned up many times. V is TRBV20-1 and J is TRBJ2-7; 7 nucleotides line up with TRBD2. The length of the CDR3 is 14 residues. With 0 bases clipped from V and 5 bases from J, the junction kept 7 bases outside the gene matches. Germline CDR1 DFQATT, CDR2 SNEGSKA (reference sequence). This chain's CDR3 is CSAREASGPHEQYF. The CDR3 nucleotides are TGCAGTGCTAGAGAGGCTAGCGGACCCCACGAGCAGTACTTC.

A few counts support this clonotype. The chain has TRBV3-1 and TRBJ2-1; 7 bases line up with TRBD2. CDR1 is LGHDT and CDR2 is YNNKEL in the germline V gene (reference sequence). Trimming at V came to 7 bases and at J to 7 bases, leaving 13 bases not matched to a gene. The CDR3 is made up of 15 amino acids. CDR3 nucleotide sequence: TGTGCCAGCACTCTGCGGGCGGGAGCAGTAAATGAGCAGTTCTTC. Translation: CASTLRAGAVNEQFF.

This clonotype occurred a few times. CDR3 protein: CASSLATTRVPYNEQFF. DNA of the CDR3: TGTGCCAGCAGCTTGGCCACCACCAGGGTACCCTACAATGAGCAGTTCTTC. The chain is built from TRBV5-6 and TRBJ2-1; maybe TRBD1 (5 bases). This CDR3 contains 17 residues. Germline assignment: CDR1 SGHDT and CDR2 YYEEEE. Trimming left V 0 bases short and J 2 bases short, with 15 bases between.

On this clonotype itself: At one end the junction does not follow the germline gene, possibly because of a read error. The V call is TRBV19, the J call TRBJ2-2; D is perhaps TRBD2 (5 bases). The CDR3 length is 14 residues. Germline values: CDR1 LNHDA, CDR2 SQIVND (reference sequence). CDR3 DNA: TGTGCCAGTAGGATAGACGGGGACACCGGGGAGCTGTTTTTT. Its translation: CASRIDGDTGELFF.

This clonotype showed up just a few times. The CDR3 loop is CASSLALGPYEQYF. For the CDR3, the DNA is TGCGCCAGCAGCTTGGCCCTGGGCCCCTACGAGCAGTACTTC. The genes are TRBV5-1 and TRBJ2-7; D not resolved. The CDR3 has 14 residues. V lost 0 bases, J lost 2 bases, and 9 bases lay in between. CDR1 is SGHRS and CDR2 is YFSETQ in the germline V gene.

This clonotype showed up many times. The rearrangement uses TRBV20-1 and TRBJ2-7; TRBD1 might be the D (6 bases). The CDR3 is made up of 13 amino acids. The germline V gene encodes CDR1 DFQATT and CDR2 SNEGSKA (reference sequence). Trimming took off 6 bases at V and 3 bases at J, with 15 bases between the two ends. The CDR3 spells CSATSGHNYEQYF. DNA of the CDR3: TGCAGTGCCACATCGGGACACAACTACGAGCAGTACTTC.

The chain combines TRBV28 with TRBJ2-3; TRBD1 matches 7 bases. CDR3 size: 13 residues. The ends lost 3 bases at V and 7 bases at J; junction bases unmatched: 4. Germline CDR1 MDHEN, CDR2 SYDVKM. CDR3 in DNA: TGTGCCAGCAGTTTGACAGGGTCCAATACGCAGTATTTT. This gives the protein CASSLTGSNTQYF.

This clonotype was detected a few times. This rearrangement joins TRBV4-2 to TRBJ2-3, with D possibly TRBD1 on 6 matching bases. Germline CDR1 LGHNA, CDR2 YNFKEQ. V gave up 1 base and J gave up 4 bases, with 18 bases separating them. The CDR3 totals 17 residues. CDR3 nucleotides: TGTGCCAGCAGCCAAGTTATGCGGCAGGGGCTGGCAGATACGCAGTATTTT. Amino acid sequence: CASSQVMRQGLADTQYF.

The sample holds a few counts of this clonotype. J is TRBJ2-1 and V is TRBV20-1; tentatively, D is TRBD2 (5 bases). The CDR3 covers 14 residues. V lost 3 bases, J lost 6 bases, and 15 bases lay in between. The germline V gene has CDR1 DFQATT and CDR2 SNEGSKA (reference sequence). CDR3 region: CSASGQRRANEQFF. In nucleotides, the CDR3 is TGCAGTGCTAGCGGGCAGAGGCGGGCCAATGAGCAGTTCTTC.

On this clonotype itself: Compared with germline, one end of the junction differs, possibly owing to a read error. This chain joins TRBV29-1 and TRBJ2-1, with 9 bases that match TRBD2. CDR3 size: 15 residues. CDR1 and CDR2 (germline): SQVTM, ANQGSEA. The CDR3 loop is CGVEVTSGSYNEQFF. The CDR3 bases are TGCGGCGTTGAAGTCACTAGCGGGTCTTACAATGAGCAGTTCTTC.